This T cell receptor (beta chain) was documented in a study of blood T cell repertoires in COVID-19 (TCRdb year 2020). For the wider study: Samples covering the acute and convalescent phases of COVID-19 were provided by collaborators in the United States, Italy and Spain. The prospective study material was composed of cDNA or gDNA derived from T cells, B-cell-depleted T cells, or PBMCs. The dataset comprised deeply sampled blood TCRbeta repertoires from subjects exposed to, actively infected with, or recovered from COVID-19. The repertoires were released in a freely available public database intended as a resource for research on the immune response to SARS-CoV-2. The samples were drawn from the first 160 participants of the ongoing ImmuneRACE study and from 1,254 subjects provided by 6 global collaborators. Sample metadata almost always included a de-identified subject ID, COVID-19 status, age in years and sex. Where HLA class I and class II types were available, the types were taken from metadata supplied by the sample provider, not from assay-based typing. The research as a whole found: How much clinical and demographic metadata was included differed by source and by participant, and the metadata was provided uncurated.

This clone was observed a single time. Its cognate antigen has yet to be identified. Per-base quality was not reported, and no clone a single base away is much larger than it. At one collaborating source in Seattle, patients were enrolled during active infection and were followed longitudinally through the course of disease. Collaborating institutions collected whole blood in K2EDTA tubes following their own protocols. Collaborator samples were shipped for TCRbeta analysis as frozen whole blood, isolated PBMCs, or DNA extracted from either sample type. TCRbeta CDR3 regions were amplified from genomic DNA by means of the immunoSEQ Assay, a bias-controlled multiplex PCR. The study's processing was this. Within the assay, amplification of reference gene primers was used to estimate how many nucleated cells each sample contained. Sequence reads were collapsed and filtered to measure the absolute abundance of every unique TCRbeta CDR3 rearrangement. Productive Simpson clonality was computed per sample as the square root of Simpson's diversity index over productive rearrangements. The clones in this table, taken by TCRdb from immuneACCESS, are in-frame only. Not every clone is retained; where verified, under half of the shortfall comes from an unresolved V gene, and the cause of the rest is unknown. V, J and clone size reflect that table, while D and trimming were determined from the DNA. For this sample the table gives around 430,000 clones, of which 88% were detected only once. The top ten clonotypes cover around 12% of the sample.

CDR1 is given as LGHNT and CDR2 as FRNRAP, both from the germline V gene. From cysteine to phenylalanine, the CDR3 is 14 amino acids long. The kept DNA is CDR3 alone, 42 bases in frame from the first base. Trimming costs V 0 bases and J 4 bases, and their ends lie 9 bases apart. Sequences were obtained from peripheral blood. The clonotype originates from a woman between 50 and 59 years old with COVID-19, enrolled during active disease. Recombination joined TRBV12-5 with TRBJ1-1; a confident D gene designation cannot be given. The CDR3 in this case is CASGLVTDPTEAFF. The DNA reads TGTGCTAGTGGTTTGGTAACAGACCCCACTGAAGCTTTCTTT. With all but the CDR3 taken from the reference TRBV12-5 and TRBJ1-1 genes, the full variable domain is: DARVTQTPRHKVTEMGQEVTMRCQPILGHNTVFWYRQTMMQGLELLAYFRNRAPLDDSGMPKDRFSAEMPDATLATLKIQPSEPRDSAVYFCASGLVTDPTEAFFGQGTRLTVV.